The clone carrying this T cell receptor (beta chain) was seen many times. These data are taken from a study of read filtering for tumor transcriptome and immune sequencing. The library was built from about 400 ng RNA with molecular barcoded adaptors for alpha/delta and beta/gamma chains. TCRdb reprocessed the reads with MiXCR, giving one entry per CDR3 protein. Seen here are more than 35,000 distinct CDR3 sequences, about 13% observed once, and the top ten hold roughly 35%. The length of the CDR3 is 18 residues. V was trimmed by 5 bases and J by 10 bases, leaving 30 bases between them. CDR1 and CDR2 from the germline V gene are MRHNA and SNTAGT.

This TCR derives from a donor aged 40 or older with multiple myeloma. The chain recombines TRBV6-4 with TRBJ2-1, with D uncertain. Sequenced input: a population of CD138-negative cells sorted from bone marrow. The CDR3 region is CASSFGRPDRYPTEEQFF. The CDR3 bases are TGTGCCAGCAGTTTTGGGCGGCCCGACCGCTACCCTACAGAGGAGCAGTTCTTC.